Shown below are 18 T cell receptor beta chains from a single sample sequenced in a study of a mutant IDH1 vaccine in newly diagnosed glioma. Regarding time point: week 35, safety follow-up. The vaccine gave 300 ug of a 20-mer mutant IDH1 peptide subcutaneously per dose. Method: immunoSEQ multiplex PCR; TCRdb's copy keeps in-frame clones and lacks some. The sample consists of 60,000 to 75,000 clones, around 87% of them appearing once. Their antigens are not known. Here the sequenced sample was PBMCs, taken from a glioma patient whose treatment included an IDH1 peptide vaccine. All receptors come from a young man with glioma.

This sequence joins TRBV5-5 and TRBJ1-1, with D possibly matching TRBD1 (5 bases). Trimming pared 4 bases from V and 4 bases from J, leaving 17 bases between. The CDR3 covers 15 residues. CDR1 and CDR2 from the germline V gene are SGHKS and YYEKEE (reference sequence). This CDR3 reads CASSPVGESTTEAFF. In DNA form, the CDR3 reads TGTGCCAGCAGCCCGGTAGGGGAGTCTACCACTGAAGCTTTCTTT.

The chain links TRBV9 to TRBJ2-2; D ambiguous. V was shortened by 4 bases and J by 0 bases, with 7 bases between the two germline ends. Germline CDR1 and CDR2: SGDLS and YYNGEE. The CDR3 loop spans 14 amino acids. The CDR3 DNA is TGTGCCAGCAGCCCTCTCACGAACACCGGGGAGCTGTTTTTT. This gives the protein CASSPLTNTGELFF.

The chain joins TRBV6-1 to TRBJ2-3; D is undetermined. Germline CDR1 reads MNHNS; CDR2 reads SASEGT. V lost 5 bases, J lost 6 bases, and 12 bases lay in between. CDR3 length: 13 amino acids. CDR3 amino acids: CASSTSFRDTQYF. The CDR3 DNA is TGTGCCAGCAGTACCTCCTTCAGGGATACGCAGTATTTT.

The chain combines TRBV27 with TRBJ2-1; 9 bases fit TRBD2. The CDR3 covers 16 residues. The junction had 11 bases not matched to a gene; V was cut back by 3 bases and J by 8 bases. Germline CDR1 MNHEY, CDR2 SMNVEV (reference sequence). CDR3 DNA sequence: TGTGCCAGCAGTTTGATAGGTGCTAGCGGGACCCATGAGCAGTTCTTC. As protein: CASSLIGASGTHEQFF.

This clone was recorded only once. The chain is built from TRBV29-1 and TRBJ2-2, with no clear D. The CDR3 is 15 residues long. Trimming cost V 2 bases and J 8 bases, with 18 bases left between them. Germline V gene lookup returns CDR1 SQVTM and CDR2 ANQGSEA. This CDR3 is CSVEPWAPPPGELFF. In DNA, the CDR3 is TGCAGCGTTGAACCGTGGGCCCCTCCCCCGGGGGAGCTGTTTTTT.

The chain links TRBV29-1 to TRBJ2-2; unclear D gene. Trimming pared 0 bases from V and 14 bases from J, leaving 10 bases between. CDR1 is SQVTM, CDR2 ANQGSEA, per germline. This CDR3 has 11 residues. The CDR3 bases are TGCAGCGTTGAAGATCGTACAGATCTGTTTTTT. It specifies CSVEDRTDLFF.

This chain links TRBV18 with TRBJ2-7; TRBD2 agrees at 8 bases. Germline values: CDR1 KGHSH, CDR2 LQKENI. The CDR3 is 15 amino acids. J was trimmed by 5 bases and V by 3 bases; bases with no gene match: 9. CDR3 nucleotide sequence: TGTGCCAGCTCACCTCTGGGACTAGTTTTGAACGAGCAGTACTTC. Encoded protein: CASSPLGLVLNEQYF. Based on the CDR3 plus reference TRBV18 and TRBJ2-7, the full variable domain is NAGVMQNPRHLVRRRGQEARLRCSPMKGHSHVYWYRQLPEEGLKFMVYLQKENIIDESGMPKERFSAEFPKEGPSILRIQQVVRGDSAAYFCASSPLGLVLNEQYFGPGTRLTVT.

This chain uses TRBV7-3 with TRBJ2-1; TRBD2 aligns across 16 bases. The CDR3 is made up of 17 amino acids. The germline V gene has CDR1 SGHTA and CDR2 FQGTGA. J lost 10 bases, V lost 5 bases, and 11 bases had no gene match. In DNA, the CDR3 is TGTGCCAGCAGCCCCCAGGGGACTAGCGGGGGGGCCAGGGAGCAGTTCTTC. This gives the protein CASSPQGTSGGAREQFF.

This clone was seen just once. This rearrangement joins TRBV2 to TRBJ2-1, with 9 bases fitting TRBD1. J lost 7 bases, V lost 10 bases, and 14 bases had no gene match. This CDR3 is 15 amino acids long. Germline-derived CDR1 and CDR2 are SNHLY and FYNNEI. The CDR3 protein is CATRGTGNVGNEQFF. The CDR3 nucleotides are TGTGCCACTCGTGGGACAGGGAACGTTGGGAATGAGCAGTTCTTC.

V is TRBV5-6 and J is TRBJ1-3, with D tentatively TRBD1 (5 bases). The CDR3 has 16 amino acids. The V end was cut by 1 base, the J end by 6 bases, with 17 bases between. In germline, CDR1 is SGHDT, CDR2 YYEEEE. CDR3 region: CASSLLRDGRSNTIYF. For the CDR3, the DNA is TGTGCCAGCAGCTTGTTACGGGACGGCCGCTCAAACACCATATATTTT.

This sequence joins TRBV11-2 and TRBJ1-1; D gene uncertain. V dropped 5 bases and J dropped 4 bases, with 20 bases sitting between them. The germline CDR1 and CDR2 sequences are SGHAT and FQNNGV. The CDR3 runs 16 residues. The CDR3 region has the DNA TGTGCCAGCAGCGAATGGGGAATGGGTACGGGCACTGAAGCTTTCTTT. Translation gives CASSEWGMGTGTEAFF.

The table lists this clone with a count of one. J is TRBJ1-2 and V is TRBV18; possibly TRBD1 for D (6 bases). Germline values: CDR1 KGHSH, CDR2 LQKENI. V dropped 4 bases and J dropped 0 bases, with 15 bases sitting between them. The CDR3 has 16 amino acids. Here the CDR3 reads CASSRLGGPTNYGYTF. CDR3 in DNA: TGTGCCAGCTCACGACTAGGGGGGCCTACTAACTATGGCTACACCTTC.

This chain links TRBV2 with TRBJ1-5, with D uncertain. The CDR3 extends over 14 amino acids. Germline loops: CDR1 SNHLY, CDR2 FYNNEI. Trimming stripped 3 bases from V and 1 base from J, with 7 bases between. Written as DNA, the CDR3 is TGTGCCAGCAGTGAGATGGGGAGCAATCAGCCCCAGCATTTT. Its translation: CASSEMGSNQPQHF. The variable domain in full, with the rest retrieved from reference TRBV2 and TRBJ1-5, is EPEVTQTPSHQVTQMGQEVILRCVPISNHLYFYWYRQILGQKVEFLVSFYNNEISEKSEIFDDQFSVERPDGSNFTLKIRSTKLEDSAMYFCASSEMGSNQPQHFGDGTRLSIL.

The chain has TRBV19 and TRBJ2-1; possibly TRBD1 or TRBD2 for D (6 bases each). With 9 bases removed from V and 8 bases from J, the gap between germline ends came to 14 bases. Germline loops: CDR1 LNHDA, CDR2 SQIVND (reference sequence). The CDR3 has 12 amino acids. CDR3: CASSPGGHEQFF. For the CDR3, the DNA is TGTGCCAGCAGTCCCGGGGGCCATGAGCAGTTCTTC.

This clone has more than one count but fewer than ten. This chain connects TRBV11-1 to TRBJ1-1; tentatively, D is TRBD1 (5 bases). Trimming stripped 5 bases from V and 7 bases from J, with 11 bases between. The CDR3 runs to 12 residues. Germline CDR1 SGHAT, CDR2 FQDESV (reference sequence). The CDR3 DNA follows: TGTGCCAGCAGCCCCTATGGGGGTGAAGCTTTCTTT. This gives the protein CASSPYGGEAFF.

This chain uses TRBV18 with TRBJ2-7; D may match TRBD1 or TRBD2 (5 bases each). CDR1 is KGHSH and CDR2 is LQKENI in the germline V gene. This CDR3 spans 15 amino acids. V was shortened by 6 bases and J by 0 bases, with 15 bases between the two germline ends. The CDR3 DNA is TGTGCCAGCTCCCTTTCCGGGACCAGCTCCTACGAGCAGTACTTC. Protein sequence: CASSLSGTSSYEQYF.

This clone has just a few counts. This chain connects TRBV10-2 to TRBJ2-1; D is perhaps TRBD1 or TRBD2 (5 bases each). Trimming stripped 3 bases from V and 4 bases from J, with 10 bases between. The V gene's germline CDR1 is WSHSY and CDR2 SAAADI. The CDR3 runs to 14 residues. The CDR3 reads CASSEVREYNEQFF. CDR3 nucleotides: TGCGCCAGCAGTGAAGTCAGGGAGTACAATGAGCAGTTCTTC.

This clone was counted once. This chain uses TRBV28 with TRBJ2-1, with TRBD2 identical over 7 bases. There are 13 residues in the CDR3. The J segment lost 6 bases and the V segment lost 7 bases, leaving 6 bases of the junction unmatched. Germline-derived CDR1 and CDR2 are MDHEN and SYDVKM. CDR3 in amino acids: CASIWGGSNEQFF. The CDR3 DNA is TGTGCCAGCATTTGGGGGGGTAGCAATGAGCAGTTCTTC.